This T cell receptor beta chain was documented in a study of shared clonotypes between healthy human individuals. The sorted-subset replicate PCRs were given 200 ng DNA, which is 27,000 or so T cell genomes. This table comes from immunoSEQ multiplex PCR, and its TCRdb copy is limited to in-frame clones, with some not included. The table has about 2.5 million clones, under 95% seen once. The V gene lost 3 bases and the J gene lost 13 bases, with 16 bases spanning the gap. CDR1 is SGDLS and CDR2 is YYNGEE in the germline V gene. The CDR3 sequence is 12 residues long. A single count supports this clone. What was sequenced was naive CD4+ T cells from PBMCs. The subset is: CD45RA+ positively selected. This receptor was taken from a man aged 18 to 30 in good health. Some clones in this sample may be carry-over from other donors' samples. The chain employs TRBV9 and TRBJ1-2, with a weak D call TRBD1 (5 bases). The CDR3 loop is CASSGEVSGGTF. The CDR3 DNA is TGTGCCAGCAGCGGAGAGGTCTCGGGGGGCACCTTC. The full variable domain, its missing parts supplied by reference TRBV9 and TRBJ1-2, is DSGVTQTPKHLITATGQRVTLRCSPRSGDLSVYWYQQSLDQGLQFLIQYYNGEERAKGNILERFSAQQFPDLHSELNLSSLELGDSALYFCASSGEVSGGTFGSGTRLTVV.